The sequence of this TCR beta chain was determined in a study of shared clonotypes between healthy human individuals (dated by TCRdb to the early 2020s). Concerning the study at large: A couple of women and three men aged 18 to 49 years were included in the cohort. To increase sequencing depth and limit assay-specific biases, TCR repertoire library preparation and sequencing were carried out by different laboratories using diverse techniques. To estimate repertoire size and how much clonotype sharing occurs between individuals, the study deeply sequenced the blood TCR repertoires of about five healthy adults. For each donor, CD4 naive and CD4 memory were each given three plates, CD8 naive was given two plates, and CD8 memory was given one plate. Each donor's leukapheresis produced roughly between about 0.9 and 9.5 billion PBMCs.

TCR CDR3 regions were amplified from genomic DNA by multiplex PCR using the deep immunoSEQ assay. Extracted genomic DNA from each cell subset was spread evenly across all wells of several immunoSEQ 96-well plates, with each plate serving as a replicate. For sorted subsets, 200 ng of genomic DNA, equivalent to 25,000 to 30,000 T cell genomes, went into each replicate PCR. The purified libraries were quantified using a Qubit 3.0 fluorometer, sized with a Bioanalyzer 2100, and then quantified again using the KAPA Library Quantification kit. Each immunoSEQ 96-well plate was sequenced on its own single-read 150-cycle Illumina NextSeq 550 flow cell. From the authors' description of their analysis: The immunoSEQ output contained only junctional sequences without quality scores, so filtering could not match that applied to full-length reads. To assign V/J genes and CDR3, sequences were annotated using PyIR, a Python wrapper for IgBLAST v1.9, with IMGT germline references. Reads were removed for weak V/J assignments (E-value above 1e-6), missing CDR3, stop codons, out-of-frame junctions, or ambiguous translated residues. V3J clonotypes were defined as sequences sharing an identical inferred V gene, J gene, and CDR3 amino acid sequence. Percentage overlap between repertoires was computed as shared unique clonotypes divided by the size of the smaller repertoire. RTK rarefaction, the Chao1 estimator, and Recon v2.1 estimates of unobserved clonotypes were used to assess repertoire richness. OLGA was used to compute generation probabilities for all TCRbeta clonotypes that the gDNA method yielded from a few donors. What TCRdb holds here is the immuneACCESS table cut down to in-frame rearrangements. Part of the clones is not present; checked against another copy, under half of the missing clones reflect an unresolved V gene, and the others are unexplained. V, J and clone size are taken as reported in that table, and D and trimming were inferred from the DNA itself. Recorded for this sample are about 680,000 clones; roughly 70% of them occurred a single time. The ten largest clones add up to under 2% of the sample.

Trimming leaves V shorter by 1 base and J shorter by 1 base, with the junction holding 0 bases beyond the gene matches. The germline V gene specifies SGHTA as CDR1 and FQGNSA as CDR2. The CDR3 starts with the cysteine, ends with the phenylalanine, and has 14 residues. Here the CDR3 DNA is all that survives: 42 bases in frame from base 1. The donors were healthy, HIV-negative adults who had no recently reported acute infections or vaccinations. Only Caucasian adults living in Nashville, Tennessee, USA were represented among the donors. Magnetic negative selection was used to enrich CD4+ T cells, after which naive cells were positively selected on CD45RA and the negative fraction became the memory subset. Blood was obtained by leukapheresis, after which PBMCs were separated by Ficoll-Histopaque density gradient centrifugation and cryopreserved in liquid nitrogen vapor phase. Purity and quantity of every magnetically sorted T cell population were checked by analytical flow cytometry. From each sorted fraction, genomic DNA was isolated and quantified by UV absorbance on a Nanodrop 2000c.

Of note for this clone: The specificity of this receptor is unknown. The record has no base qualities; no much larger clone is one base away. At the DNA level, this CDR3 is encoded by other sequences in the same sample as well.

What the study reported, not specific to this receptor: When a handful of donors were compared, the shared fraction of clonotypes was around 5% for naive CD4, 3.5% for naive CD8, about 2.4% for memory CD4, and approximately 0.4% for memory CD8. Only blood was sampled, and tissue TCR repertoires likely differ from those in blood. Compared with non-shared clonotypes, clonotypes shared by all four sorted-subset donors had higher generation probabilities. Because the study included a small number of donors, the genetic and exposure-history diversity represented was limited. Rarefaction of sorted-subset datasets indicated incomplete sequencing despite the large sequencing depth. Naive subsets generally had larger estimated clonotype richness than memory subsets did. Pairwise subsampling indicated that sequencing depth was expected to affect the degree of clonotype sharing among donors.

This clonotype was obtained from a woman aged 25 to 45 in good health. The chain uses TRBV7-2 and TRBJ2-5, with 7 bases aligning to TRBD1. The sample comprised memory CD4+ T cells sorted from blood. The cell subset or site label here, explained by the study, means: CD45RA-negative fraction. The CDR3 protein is CASSLDRGQETQYF. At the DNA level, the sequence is TGTGCCAGCAGCTTAGACAGGGGCCAAGAGACCCAGTACTTC.